The clone carrying this T cell receptor beta chain was detected ten times or more. The patients, who ranged from 18 to 65 in age, presented with newly diagnosed hyperthyroidism lasting under 2 months. Any patient presenting with uncontrolled infection, other autoimmune disease, pregnancy or lactation was left out. The CDR3 is 13 amino acids. Trimming took 3 bases from V and 2 from J, leaving 7 bases between them. Germline V CDR1 and CDR2: MNHEY, SMNVEV (reference sequence). This sample is part of a study of T cells in Graves' hyperthyroidism and ophthalmopathy. RNA transcripts yielded amplified TCR beta CDR3 regions. HTBI primers were employed in a first-round RT-PCR of the TCR CDR3. One entry per CDR3 protein results from TCRdb running MiXCR on the multiplex PCR reads. This sample yields about 210,000 distinct CDR3 sequences, of which about a sixth are seen a single time; around 50% belongs to the top ten.

Sequenced sample: blood. The chain uses TRBV27 and TRBJ1-2; unclear D gene. The receptor's source is a man in his fifties with Graves' hyperthyroidism. The DNA for the CDR3 is TGTGCCAGCAGTTTTGACATCAACTATGGCTACACCTTC. The encoded protein is CASSFDINYGYTF.